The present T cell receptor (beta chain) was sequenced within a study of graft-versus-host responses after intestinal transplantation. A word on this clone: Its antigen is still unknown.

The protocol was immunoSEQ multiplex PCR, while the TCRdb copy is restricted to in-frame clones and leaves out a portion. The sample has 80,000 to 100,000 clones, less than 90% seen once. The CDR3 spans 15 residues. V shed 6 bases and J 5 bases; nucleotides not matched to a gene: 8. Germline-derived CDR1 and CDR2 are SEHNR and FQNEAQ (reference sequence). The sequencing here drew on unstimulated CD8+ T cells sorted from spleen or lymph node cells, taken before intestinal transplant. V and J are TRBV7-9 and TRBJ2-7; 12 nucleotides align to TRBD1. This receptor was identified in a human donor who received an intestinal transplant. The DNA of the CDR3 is TGTGCCAGCAGTTTCCTGGGACAGGGGGCCCACGAGCAGTACTTC. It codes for CASSFLGQGAHEQYF. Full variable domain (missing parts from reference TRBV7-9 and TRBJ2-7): DTGVSQNPRHKITKRGQNVTFRCDPISEHNRLYWYRQTLGQGPEFLTYFQNEAQLEKSRLLSDRFSAERPKGSFSTLEIQRTEQGDSAMYLCASSFLGQGAHEQYFGPGTRLTVT.